Each of the 19 T cell receptor beta chains below was sequenced from the same sample in a study of blood T cell repertoires in COVID-19. Clones were read by immunoSEQ multiplex PCR, and TCRdb kept only the in-frame ones, dropping some. The table lists a few hundred thousand clones, about 88% of them singletons. The material sequenced was peripheral blood. The receptors were sampled from a woman between 55 and 75 years old with acute or convalescent COVID-19.

The chain combines TRBV29-1 with TRBJ1-1, with a tentative D call TRBD1 (6 bases). V lost 7 bases to trimming and J lost 2 bases, with 11 bases between them. Germline loops: CDR1 SQVTM, CDR2 ANQGSEA. There are 12 residues in the CDR3. The CDR3 spells CSADRTNTEAFF. DNA of the CDR3: TGCAGCGCCGACAGGACTAACACTGAAGCTTTCTTT.

The chain's CDR3 is CASSTSRGYEQYF. DNA for the CDR3: TGTGCCAGCAGCACCTCCCGGGGCTACGAGCAGTACTTC. This rearrangement joins TRBV3-1 (or the pseudogene TRBV3-2) to TRBJ2-7, with TRBD2 as a possible D gene (5 bases). Trimming removed 5 bases at V and 3 bases at J, with 11 bases between. CDR1 and CDR2 from the germline V gene are LGHDT and YNNKEL (reference sequence). The CDR3 loop spans 13 amino acids.

The chain employs TRBV18 and TRBJ1-1; TRBD1 agrees at 8 bases. The CDR3 has 14 residues. V lost 3 bases, J lost 3 bases, and 3 bases stayed unmatched. CDR1 KGHSH and CDR2 LQKENI come from the germline V gene. CDR3 amino acids: CASSPGTGDTEAFF. The CDR3 region has the DNA TGTGCCAGCTCACCGGGGACAGGTGACACTGAAGCTTTCTTT.

This clone was picked up a small number of times. V and J are TRBV6-6 and TRBJ2-7, with TRBD1 identical over 7 bases. The V gene's germline CDR1 is MNHNY and CDR2 SVGAGI (reference sequence). The CDR3 length is 15 residues. The V and J ends lost 6 bases and 3 bases, in that order; junction bases with no gene match: 11. The CDR3 here is CASSPPAHRGYEQYF. Written as DNA, the CDR3 is TGTGCCAGCAGCCCACCCGCTCACAGGGGCTACGAGCAGTACTTC.

V usage is TRBV28 and J usage is TRBJ2-7; TRBD1 might be the D (6 bases). V was pared by 8 bases and J by 0 bases, with 14 bases between. The CDR3 covers 14 residues. Germline assignment: CDR1 MDHEN and CDR2 SYDVKM. The CDR3 loop reads CASDGGPSSYEQYF. The CDR3 DNA is TGTGCCAGCGATGGGGGCCCCAGCTCCTACGAGCAGTACTTC.

This clone was observed a single time. The rearrangement joins TRBV7-2 to TRBJ2-7; a weak D match, TRBD2 (6 bases). This CDR3 is built from 15 residues. Trimming cost V 0 bases and J 0 bases, with 9 bases left between them. Germline V gene lookup returns CDR1 SGHTA and CDR2 FQGNSA. CDR3: CASSLAGGPSYEQYF. Here the CDR3 DNA reads TGTGCCAGCAGCTTAGCGGGGGGTCCCTCCTACGAGCAGTACTTC.

This chain joins TRBV5-4 and TRBJ2-3, with 9 bases that match TRBD2. Per germline, CDR1 SGHNT and CDR2 YYREEE (reference sequence). CDR3 size: 15 residues. Trimming cost V 2 bases and J 1 base; bases outside gene matches: 2. The CDR3 nucleotides read TGTGCCAGCAGCTTAGCGGGGGGCGGCACAGATACGCAGTATTTT. Amino acids: CASSLAGGGTDTQYF.

The chain links TRBV6-4 to TRBJ2-1; the match to TRBD2 covers 11 bases. The V gene's germline CDR1 is MRHNA and CDR2 SNTAGT. V gave up 0 bases and J gave up 4 bases; unmatched junction bases: 2. This CDR3 comprises 16 residues. The CDR3, as DNA: TGTGCCAGCAGTGACTCGACTAGCGGGAAATACAATGAGCAGTTCTTC. This translates into CASSDSTSGKYNEQFF.

In DNA form, the CDR3 reads TGTGCCAGCGCTCGGCGGGACTATGGCTACACCTTC. It encodes CASARRDYGYTF. The chain uses TRBV6-5 and TRBJ1-2; D is unresolved. From germline, CDR1 is MNHEY and CDR2 SVGAGI. CDR3 size: 12 residues. The germline V and J ends were trimmed by 8 bases and 3 bases, with 10 bases remaining between them.

This chain joins TRBV3-1 (or the pseudogene TRBV3-2) and TRBJ1-6; D perhaps matches TRBD1 (5 bases). Germline lookup yields CDR1 LGHDT and CDR2 YNNKEL (reference sequence). There are 15 residues in the CDR3. V lost 0 bases to trimming and J lost 10 bases, with 13 bases between them. CDR3 protein: CASSQEGGAYSPLHF. The CDR3 nucleotides read TGTGCCAGCAGCCAAGAAGGTGGGGCCTACTCACCCCTCCACTTT.

The rearrangement links TRBV15 to TRBJ2-1; 9 positions match TRBD1. Germline CDR1 is LNHNV and CDR2 is YYDKDF (reference sequence). There are 15 residues in the CDR3. The trim removed 1 base at V and 7 bases at J, leaving 5 bases unmatched. CDR3 amino acids: CATSRGGTGQNEQFF. For the CDR3, the DNA is TGTGCCACCAGCAGAGGAGGGACAGGGCAGAATGAGCAGTTCTTC. Full variable domain (remainder filled in from reference TRBV15 and TRBJ2-1): DAMVIQNPRYQVTQFGKPVTLSCSQTLNHNVMYWYQQKSSQAPKLLFHYYDKDFNNEADTPDNFQSRRPNTSFCFLDIRSPGLGDTAMYLCATSRGGTGQNEQFFGPGTRLTVL.

As DNA, the CDR3 is TGTGCCAGCAGCGTAGGCCCAGGGGAGAACACTGAAGCTTTCTTT. Its translation: CASSVGPGENTEAFF. The V and J genes are TRBV9 and TRBJ1-1, with a possible D match to TRBD1 (6 bases). CDR3 length: 15 residues. Trimming shortened V by 0 bases and J by 1 base, and 10 bases separated the two germline ends. The germline V gene has CDR1 SGDLS and CDR2 YYNGEE.

This clone was picked up one time. The rearrangement uses TRBV29-1 and TRBJ2-1; 11 positions agree with TRBD2. Germline V gene data show CDR1 as SQVTM and CDR2 as ANQGSEA. With V trimmed by 3 bases and J by 5 bases, 15 bases remained unmatched. This CDR3 contains 18 residues. This CDR3 is CSVDDMGTSGLHNNEQFF. The CDR3 DNA follows: TGCAGCGTTGACGATATGGGGACTAGCGGACTCCATAACAATGAGCAGTTCTTC.

V and J are TRBV7-3 and TRBJ1-1; possibly TRBD1 for D (5 bases). This CDR3 contains 14 residues. CDR1 SGHTA and CDR2 FQGTGA come from the germline V gene. V gave up 5 bases and J gave up 1 base, with 11 bases separating them. The DNA of the CDR3 is TGTGCCAGCAGCGCCCAGGGAGGGAACACTGAAGCTTTCTTT. Protein sequence: CASSAQGGNTEAFF.

This chain links TRBV3-1 (or the pseudogene TRBV3-2) with TRBJ2-1, with 8 bases fitting TRBD2. The CDR3 extends over 15 amino acids. CDR1 is LGHDT, CDR2 YNNKEL, per germline (reference sequence). J lost 7 bases, V lost 0 bases, and 5 bases had no gene match. This chain's CDR3 is CASSQDRLARNEQFF. CDR3 DNA: TGTGCCAGCAGCCAAGATAGACTAGCGAGGAATGAGCAGTTCTTC.

DNA of the CDR3: TGTGCCAGTAGGCATTCACCGGGACAGGTGAGCAATCAGCCCCAGCATTTT. Protein product: CASRHSPGQVSNQPQHF. The chain recombines TRBV19 with TRBJ1-5; 8 bases fit TRBD1. The CDR3 runs 17 residues. V gave up 6 bases and J gave up 1 base; unmatched junction bases: 11. In germline, CDR1 is LNHDA, CDR2 SQIVND (reference sequence).

The V gene is TRBV4-2, the J gene TRBJ1-1; D call uncertain. The V and J ends lost 0 bases and 2 bases respectively, with 10 bases between them. CDR3 size: 15 residues. Per germline, CDR1 LGHNA and CDR2 YNFKEQ. The CDR3 bases are TGTGCCAGCAGCCAAGATGAGAGGGTCAACACTGAAGCTTTCTTT. As protein: CASSQDERVNTEAFF.

As to this clone: Other DNA sequences from this sample encode an identical CDR3 as well. The genes are TRBV7-2 and TRBJ2-5; 8 bases are a match to TRBD2. Germline loops: CDR1 SGHTA, CDR2 FQGNSA. The V and J ends lost 7 bases and 2 bases, in that order; junction bases with no gene match: 6. The CDR3 has 14 amino acids. CDR3 residues: CASKSGGPQETQYF. CDR3 DNA: TGTGCCAGCAAATCGGGAGGGCCTCAAGAGACCCAGTACTTC.

V usage is TRBV6-2 or TRBV6-3 and J usage is TRBJ2-1, with 13 bases that match TRBD2. The V segment lost 0 bases and the J segment 5 bases; nucleotides outside the gene matches: 10. The germline CDR1 and CDR2 sequences are MNHEY and SVGEGT. The CDR3 sequence is 19 residues long. CDR3 in amino acids: CASSYSGLAGPHINNEQFF. The CDR3 DNA reads as TGTGCCAGCAGTTACTCGGGACTAGCGGGACCACATATCAACAATGAGCAGTTCTTC.